This T cell receptor beta chain was sequenced during a study of identical twins. Whole-study results and caveats: The same donors were not followed; conclusions instead depended on cross-sectional statistical analysis.

TCRdb fed the 5' RACE reads into MiXCR, producing one record per CDR3 protein. The sample carries about 1.7 million distinct CDR3 sequences, more than 30% recorded once. Germline loops: CDR1 SNHLY, CDR2 FYNNEI. This CDR3 region has 13 residues. Notes on this clonotype: Antigen: not known. One end of the junction does not line up with germline, which may come from a read error.

The V gene is TRBV2, the J gene TRBJ1-2; D not resolved. Input material: cord blood. This receptor was taken from a newborn girl in good health. As DNA, the CDR3 is TGTGCCAGCAGTGAACGGATAAACTATGGCTGCACCTTC. It specifies CASSERINYGCTF.